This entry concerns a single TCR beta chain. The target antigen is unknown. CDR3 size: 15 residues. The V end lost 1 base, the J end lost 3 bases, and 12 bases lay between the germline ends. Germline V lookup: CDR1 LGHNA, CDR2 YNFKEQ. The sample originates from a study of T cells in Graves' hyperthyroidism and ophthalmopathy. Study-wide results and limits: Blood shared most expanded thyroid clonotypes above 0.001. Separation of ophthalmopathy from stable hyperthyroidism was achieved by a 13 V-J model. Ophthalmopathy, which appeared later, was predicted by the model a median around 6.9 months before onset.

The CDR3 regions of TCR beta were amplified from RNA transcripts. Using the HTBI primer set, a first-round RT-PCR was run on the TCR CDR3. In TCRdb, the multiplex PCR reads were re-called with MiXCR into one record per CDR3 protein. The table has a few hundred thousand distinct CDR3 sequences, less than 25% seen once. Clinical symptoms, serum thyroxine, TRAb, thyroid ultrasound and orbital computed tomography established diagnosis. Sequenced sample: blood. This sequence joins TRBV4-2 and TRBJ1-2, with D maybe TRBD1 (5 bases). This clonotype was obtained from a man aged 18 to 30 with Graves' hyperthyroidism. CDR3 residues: CASSQGPDSYYGYTF. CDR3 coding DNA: TGTGCCAGCAGCCAAGGCCCCGACAGCTACTATGGCTACACCTTC.